This T cell receptor (beta chain) is from a study of blood T cell repertoires in COVID-19 (dated by TCRdb to about 2020). For context, the study as a whole: Collaborator samples came from the United States, Italy and Spain and covered acute and convalescent phases of COVID-19. Samples came from the ongoing ImmuneRACE study (first 160 participants) plus 1,254 subjects from 6 global collaborators. A de-identified subject ID, COVID-19 status, age in years and sex were almost always included in the sample metadata. The material from the prospective study consisted of cDNA or gDNA derived from T cells, B-cell-depleted T cells, or PBMCs. Subjects who had been exposed to COVID-19, were actively infected with it, or had recovered from it provided the deeply sampled blood TCRbeta repertoires that made up the dataset. The repertoires were released in a freely available public database meant as a resource for research on the immune response to SARS-CoV-2. Where available, HLA class I and class II types were taken from metadata supplied by the sample provider and were not determined by assay-based typing.

As to this clone: There is no known antigen for this receptor. No qualities accompany the bases; no much larger clone lies one base away.

Points the paper makes about the study in general: The quantity of clinical and demographic metadata differed by source and by participant and was supplied without curation.

The immunoSEQ Assay, a bias-controlled multiplex PCR, was used to amplify TCRbeta CDR3 regions from genomic DNA. The study's processing was this. The number of nucleated cells in each sample was estimated by amplification of reference gene primers within the assay. To quantify the absolute abundance of each unique TCRbeta CDR3 rearrangement, sequence reads were collapsed and filtered. Productive Simpson clonality was computed per sample as the square root of Simpson's diversity index over productive rearrangements. The immuneACCESS repertoire file appears here via TCRdb, limited to in-frame rearrangements. These files lack a portion of the clones; in checked studies, under half of the deficit traces to unresolved V genes, and the cause of the others is not known. Clone size and V and J calls were adopted from that table, with D and trimming inferred from the DNA. The sample data list fewer than 250,000 clones, and under 90% of these were observed just once. The ten top clones hold 9.5% to 13% of the sample.

At one collaborating source in Seattle, patients were enrolled during active infection and were followed longitudinally through the course of disease. Collaborating institutions collected whole blood in K2EDTA tubes following their own protocols. For TCRbeta analysis, collaborators shipped samples in one of three forms: frozen whole blood, isolated PBMCs, or DNA extracted from either of those sample types. Looking up the germline V gene yields CDR1 MNHEY and CDR2 SVGAGI. V lost 6 bases and J lost 7 bases; the stretch between them is 19 bases long. Measured from the cysteine to the phenylalanine, the CDR3 is 15 residues long. The kept DNA is CDR3 alone, 45 bases in frame from the first base.

The sample comprised peripheral blood. This receptor was taken from a man in his fifties or sixties with COVID-19, enrolled during active disease. The rearranged segments are TRBV6-5 and TRBJ1-5; a weak D assignment points to TRBD1 (6 bases agree). The CDR3 reads as follows: CASSSTGRREQPQHF. The DNA sequence is given as TGTGCCAGCAGCTCAACAGGGAGACGTGAACAGCCCCAGCATTTT.